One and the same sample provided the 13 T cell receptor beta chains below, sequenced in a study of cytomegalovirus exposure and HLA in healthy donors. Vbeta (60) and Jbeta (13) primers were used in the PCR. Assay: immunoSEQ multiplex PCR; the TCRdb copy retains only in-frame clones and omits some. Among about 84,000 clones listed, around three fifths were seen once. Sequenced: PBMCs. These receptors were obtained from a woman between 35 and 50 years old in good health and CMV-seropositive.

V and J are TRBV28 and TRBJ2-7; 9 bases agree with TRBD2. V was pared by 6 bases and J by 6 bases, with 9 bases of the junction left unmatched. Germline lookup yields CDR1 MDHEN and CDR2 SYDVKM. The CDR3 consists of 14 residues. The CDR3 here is CASSLAGVSFEQYF. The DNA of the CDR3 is TGTGCCAGCAGCTTAGCGGGAGTTTCTTTCGAGCAGTACTTC. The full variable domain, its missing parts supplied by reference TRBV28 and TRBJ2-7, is DVKVTQSSRYLVKRTGEKVFLECVQDMDHENMFWYRQDPGLGLRLIYFSYDVKMKEKGDIPEGYSVSREKKERFSLILESASTNQTSMYLCASSLAGVSFEQYFGPGTRLTVT.

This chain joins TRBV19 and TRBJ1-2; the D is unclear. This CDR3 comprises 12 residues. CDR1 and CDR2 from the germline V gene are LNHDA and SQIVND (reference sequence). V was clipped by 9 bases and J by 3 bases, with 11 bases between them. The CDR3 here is CASLRPDYGYTF. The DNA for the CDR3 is TGTGCCAGCCTCAGGCCCGACTATGGCTACACCTTC. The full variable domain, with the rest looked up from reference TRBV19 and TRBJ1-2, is DGGITQSPKYLFRKEGQNVTLSCEQNLNHDAMYWYRQDPGQGLRLIYYSQIVNDFQKGDIAEGYSVSREKKESFPLTVTSAQKNPTAFYLCASLRPDYGYTFGSGTRLTVV.

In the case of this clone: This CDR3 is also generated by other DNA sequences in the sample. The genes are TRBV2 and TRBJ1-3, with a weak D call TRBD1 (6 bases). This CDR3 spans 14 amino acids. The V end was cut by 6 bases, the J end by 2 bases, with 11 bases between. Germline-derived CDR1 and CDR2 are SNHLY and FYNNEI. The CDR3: CASRPQGPGNTIYF. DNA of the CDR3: TGTGCCAGCAGGCCACAGGGTCCTGGAAACACCATATATTTT.

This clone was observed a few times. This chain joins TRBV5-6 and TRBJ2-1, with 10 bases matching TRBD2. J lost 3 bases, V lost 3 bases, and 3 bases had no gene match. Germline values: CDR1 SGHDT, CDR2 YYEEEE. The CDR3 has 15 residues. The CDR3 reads CASSWRTSGYNEQFF. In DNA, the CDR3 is TGTGCCAGCAGCTGGAGGACTAGCGGCTACAATGAGCAGTTCTTC.

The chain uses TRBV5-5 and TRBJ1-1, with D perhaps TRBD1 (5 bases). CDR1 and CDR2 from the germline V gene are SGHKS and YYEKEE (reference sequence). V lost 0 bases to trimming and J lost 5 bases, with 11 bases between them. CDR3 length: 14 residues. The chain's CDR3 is CASSLAGEGTEAFF. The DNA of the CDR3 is TGTGCCAGCAGCTTGGCGGGGGAGGGTACTGAAGCTTTCTTT.

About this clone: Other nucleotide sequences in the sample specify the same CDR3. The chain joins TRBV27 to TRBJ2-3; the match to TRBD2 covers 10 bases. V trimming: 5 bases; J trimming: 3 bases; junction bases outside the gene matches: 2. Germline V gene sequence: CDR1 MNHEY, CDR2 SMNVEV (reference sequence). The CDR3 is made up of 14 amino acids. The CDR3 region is CASSRAGGTDTQYF. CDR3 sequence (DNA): TGTGCCAGCAGTAGAGCGGGAGGGACAGATACGCAGTATTTT.

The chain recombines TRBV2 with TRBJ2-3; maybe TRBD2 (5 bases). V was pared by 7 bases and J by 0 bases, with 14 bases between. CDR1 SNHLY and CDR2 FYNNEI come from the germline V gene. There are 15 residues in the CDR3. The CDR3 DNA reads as TGTGCCAGCATAGCGACGGAGGCTAGCACAGATACGCAGTATTTT. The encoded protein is CASIATEASTDTQYF.

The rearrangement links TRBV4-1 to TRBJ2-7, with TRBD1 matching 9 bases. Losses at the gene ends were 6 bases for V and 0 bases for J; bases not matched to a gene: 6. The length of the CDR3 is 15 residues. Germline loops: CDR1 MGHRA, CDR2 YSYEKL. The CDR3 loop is CASSLTGQGSYEQYF. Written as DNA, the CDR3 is TGCGCCAGCAGTCTCACGGGACAGGGCTCCTACGAGCAGTACTTC.

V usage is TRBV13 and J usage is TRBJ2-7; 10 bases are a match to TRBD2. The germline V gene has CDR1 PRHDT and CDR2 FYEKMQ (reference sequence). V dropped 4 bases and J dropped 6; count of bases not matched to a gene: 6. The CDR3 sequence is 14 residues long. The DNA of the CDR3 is TGTGCCAGCAGCTCTAGCGGGAGTTCCCCCGAGCAGTACTTC. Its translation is CASSSSGSSPEQYF.

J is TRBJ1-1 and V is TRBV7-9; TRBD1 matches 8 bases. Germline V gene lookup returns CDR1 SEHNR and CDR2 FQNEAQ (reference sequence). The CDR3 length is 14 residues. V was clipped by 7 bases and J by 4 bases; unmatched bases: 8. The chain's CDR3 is CASNLGQGGTEAFF. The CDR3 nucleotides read TGTGCCAGCAACCTAGGACAGGGAGGCACTGAAGCTTTCTTT. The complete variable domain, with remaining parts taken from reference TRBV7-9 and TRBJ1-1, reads DTGVSQNPRHKITKRGQNVTFRCDPISEHNRLYWYRQTLGQGPEFLTYFQNEAQLEKSRLLSDRFSAERPKGSFSTLEIQRTEQGDSAMYLCASNLGQGGTEAFFGQGTRLTVV.

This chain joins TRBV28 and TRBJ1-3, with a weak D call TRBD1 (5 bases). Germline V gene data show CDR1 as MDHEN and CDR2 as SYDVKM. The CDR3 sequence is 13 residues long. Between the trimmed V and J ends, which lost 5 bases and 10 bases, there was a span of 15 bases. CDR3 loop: CASSATQDNTIYF. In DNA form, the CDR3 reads TGTGCCAGCAGTGCTACACAGGACAATACCATATATTTT. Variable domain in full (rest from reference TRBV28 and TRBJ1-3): DVKVTQSSRYLVKRTGEKVFLECVQDMDHENMFWYRQDPGLGLRLIYFSYDVKMKEKGDIPEGYSVSREKKERFSLILESASTNQTSMYLCASSATQDNTIYFGEGSWLTVV.

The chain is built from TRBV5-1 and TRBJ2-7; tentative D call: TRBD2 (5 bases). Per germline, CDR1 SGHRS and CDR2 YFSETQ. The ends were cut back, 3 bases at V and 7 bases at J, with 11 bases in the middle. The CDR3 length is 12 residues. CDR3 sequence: CASSSARGEQYF. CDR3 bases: TGCGCCAGCAGCTCGGCTCGGGGAGAGCAGTACTTC.

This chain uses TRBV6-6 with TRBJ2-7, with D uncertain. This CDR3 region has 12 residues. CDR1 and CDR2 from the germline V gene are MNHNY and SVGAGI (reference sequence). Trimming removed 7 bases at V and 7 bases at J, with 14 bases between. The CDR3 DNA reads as TGTGCCAGCAATAGTTGGGCGAGAGAGCAGTACTTC. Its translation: CASNSWAREQYF.